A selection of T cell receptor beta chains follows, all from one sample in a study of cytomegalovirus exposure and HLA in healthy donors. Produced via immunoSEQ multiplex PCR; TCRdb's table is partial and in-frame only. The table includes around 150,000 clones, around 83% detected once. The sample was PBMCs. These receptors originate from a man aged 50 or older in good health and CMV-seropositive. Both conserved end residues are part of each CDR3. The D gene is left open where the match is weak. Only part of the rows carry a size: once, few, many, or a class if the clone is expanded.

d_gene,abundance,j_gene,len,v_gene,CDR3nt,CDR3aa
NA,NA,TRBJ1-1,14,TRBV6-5,TGTGCCAGCAGTTACTCAGCAGGGGAGACTGAAGCTTTCTTT,CASSYSAGETEAFF
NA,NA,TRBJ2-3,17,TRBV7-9,TGTGCCAGCAGCTTCGGACTGGCGGGGGCTGGTAGAGATACGCAGTATTTT,CASSFGLAGAGRDTQYF
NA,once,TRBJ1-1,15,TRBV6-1,TGTGCCAGCAGTGAAAGTGAGCCAACGGGCACTGAAGCTTTCTTT,CASSESEPTGTEAFF
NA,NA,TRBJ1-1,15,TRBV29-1,TGCAGCGTTCCGGACAGATTTGGTAAGAACACTGAAGCTTTCTTT,CSVPDRFGKNTEAFF
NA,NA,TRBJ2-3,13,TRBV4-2,TGTGCCAGCAGCCGCCAGCGGACAGATACGCAGTATTTT,CASSRQRTDTQYF
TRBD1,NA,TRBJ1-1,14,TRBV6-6,TGTGCCAGCAGCTCGACAGGGTTGAACACTGAAGCTTTCTTT,CASSSTGLNTEAFF
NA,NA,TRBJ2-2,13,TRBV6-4,TGTGCCAGCAGTTTACAGAGCACCGGGGAGCTGTTTTTT,CASSLQSTGELFF
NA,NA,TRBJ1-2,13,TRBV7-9,TGTGCCAGCAGCTTAGGCCAGGGGAGCGGCTACACCTTC,CASSLGQGSGYTF
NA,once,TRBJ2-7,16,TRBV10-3,TGTGCCATCAGTGGGAAAGGGGGACTACCCTCCTACGAGCAGTACTTC,CAISGKGGLPSYEQYF
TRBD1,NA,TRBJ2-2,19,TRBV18,TGTGCCAGCTCACCACCCAACGTGTATCTCAGGGGGCTAGCCGGGGAGCTGTTTTTT,CASSPPNVYLRGLAGELFF
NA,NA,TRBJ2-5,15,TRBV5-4,TGTGCCAGCAGCGGAGTAAGGGGGATTGAAGAGACCCAGTACTTC,CASSGVRGIEETQYF
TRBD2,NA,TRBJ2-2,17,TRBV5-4,TGTGCCAGCAGCTTGGCTAGCGGGAGGCGCATTCCCGGGGAGCTGTTTTTT,CASSLASGRRIPGELFF
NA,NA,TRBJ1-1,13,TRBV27,TGTGCCAGCAGTGTACAGGGGAACACTGAAGCTTTCTTT,CASSVQGNTEAFF
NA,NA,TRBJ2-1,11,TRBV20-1,TGCAGTGCTACACTTGCCAATGAGCAGTTCTTC,CSATLANEQFF
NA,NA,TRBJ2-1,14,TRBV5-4,TGTGCCAGCAGCTACAGCAGCTCCTACAATGAGCAGTTCTTC,CASSYSSSYNEQFF
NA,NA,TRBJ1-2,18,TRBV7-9,TGTGCCAGCAGCTTGATGCCCCTTTTTGGAGGGTATAGCTATGGCTACACCTTC,CASSLMPLFGGYSYGYTF
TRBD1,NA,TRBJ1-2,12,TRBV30,TGTGCCTGGCAGGGGGCCAACTATGGCTACACCTTC,CAWQGANYGYTF
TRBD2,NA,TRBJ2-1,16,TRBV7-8,TGTGCCAGCAGCTTAGGCGTACTAGCGGGAGTCAATGAGCAGTTCTTC,CASSLGVLAGVNEQFF
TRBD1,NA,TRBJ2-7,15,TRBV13,TGTGCCAGCAGCTCTGTTCGGACAGGGTACTACGAGCAGTACTTC,CASSSVRTGYYEQYF
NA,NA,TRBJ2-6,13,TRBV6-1,TGTGCCAGCGTTCCTTCTGGGGCCAACGTCCTGACTTTC,CASVPSGANVLTF
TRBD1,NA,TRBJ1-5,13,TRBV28,TGTGCCAGCAGATCTCACAGGGGTGAGCCCCAGCATTTT,CASRSHRGEPQHF
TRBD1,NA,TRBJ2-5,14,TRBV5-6,TGTGCCAGCAGCCACGGGACAGGGGAAGAGACCCAGTACTTC,CASSHGTGEETQYF
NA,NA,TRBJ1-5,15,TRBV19,TGTGCCAGTAGTCTTGATTTAGATAGCAATCAGCCCCAGCATTTT,CASSLDLDSNQPQHF
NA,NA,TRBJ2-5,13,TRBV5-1,TGCGCCAGCAGCTTGGGGCTGGCTGAGACCCAGTACTTC,CASSLGLAETQYF
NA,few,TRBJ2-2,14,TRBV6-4,TGTGCCAGCAGACTCAGGGGGAACACCGGGGAGCTGTTTTTT,CASRLRGNTGELFF
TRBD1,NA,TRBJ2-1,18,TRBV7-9,TGTGCCAGCAGCACACCATCAGGGACAGGGGTATCCTACAATGAGCAGTTCTTC,CASSTPSGTGVSYNEQFF
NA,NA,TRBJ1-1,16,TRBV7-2,TGTGCCAGCAGCTTAGGGGGGAGGCTGGGTTTAACTGAAGCTTTCTTT,CASSLGGRLGLTEAFF
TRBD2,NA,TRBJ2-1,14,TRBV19,TGTGCCAGTAGGACTAGCGGGAGTACCAATGAGCAGTTCTTC,CASRTSGSTNEQFF
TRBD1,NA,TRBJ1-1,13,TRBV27,TGTGCCAGCAAACAGGGGGCGCACACTGAAGCTTTCTTT,CASKQGAHTEAFF
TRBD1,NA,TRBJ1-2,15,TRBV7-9,TGTGCCAGCAGCCAAGGGGTGGAGGGGGCGCATGGCTACACCTTC,CASSQGVEGAHGYTF
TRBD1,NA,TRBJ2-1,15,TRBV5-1,TGCGCCAGCAGCTTGGACAGGGGATCCTACAATGAGCAGTTCTTC,CASSLDRGSYNEQFF
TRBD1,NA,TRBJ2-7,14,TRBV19,TGTGCCAGTAGTATAGGACAGGGGGCAGGGGAGCAGTACTTC,CASSIGQGAGEQYF
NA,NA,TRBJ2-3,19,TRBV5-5,TGTGCCAGCAGCCTGGACCCGCCGGGACAAAGCAAGGCAACAGATACGCAGTATTTT,CASSLDPPGQSKATDTQYF
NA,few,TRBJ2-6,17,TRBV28,TGTGCCAGCAGTTTATACCCTCGACAGCCTGGGGCCAACGTCCTGACTTTC,CASSLYPRQPGANVLTF
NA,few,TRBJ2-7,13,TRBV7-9,TGTGCCAGCAACCGACAGGGAGGCGACGAGCAGTACTTC,CASNRQGGDEQYF
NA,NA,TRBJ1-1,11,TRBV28,TGTGCCAGCAGGGGGCACACTGAAGCTTTCTTT,CASRGHTEAFF
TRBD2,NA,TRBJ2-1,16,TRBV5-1,TGCGCCAGCAGCTTGGCTACTGGGGCTAGCGGGGGGTCAGGGTTCTTC,CASSLATGASGGSGFF
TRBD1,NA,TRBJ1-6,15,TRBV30,TGTGCCTGGAGTAGACAGGGGGCGAGGAATTCACCCCTCCACTTT,CAWSRQGARNSPLHF
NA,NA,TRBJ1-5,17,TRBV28,TGTGCCAGCAGTGGGCCTCTGGCAGCTAATAGCAATCAGCCCCAGCATTTT,CASSGPLAANSNQPQHF
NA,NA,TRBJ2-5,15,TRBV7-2,TGTGCCAGCAGCTTAGATGGCAGGGCCCAAGAGACCCAGTACTTC,CASSLDGRAQETQYF
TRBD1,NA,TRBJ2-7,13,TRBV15,TGTGCCACCAGCCGGGACAGGGGTTACGAGCAGTACTTC,CATSRDRGYEQYF
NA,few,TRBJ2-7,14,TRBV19,TGTGCCAGTAGCGAATGGGCGCGTAGCTACGAGCAGTACTTC,CASSEWARSYEQYF
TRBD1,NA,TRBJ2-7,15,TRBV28,TGTGCCAGCAGTCTTCGGACAGGGAGCCCCTACGAGCAGTACTTC,CASSLRTGSPYEQYF
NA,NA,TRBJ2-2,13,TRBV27,TGTGCCAGCAGTTACCGGAGTGCCGGGGAGCTGTTTTTT,CASSYRSAGELFF
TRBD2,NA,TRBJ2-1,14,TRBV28,TGTGCCAGCAGTTCCGCGGGAGGCTACAATGAGCAGTTCTTC,CASSSAGGYNEQFF
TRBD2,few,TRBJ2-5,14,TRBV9,TGTGCCAGCAGCCCCCATAGCGGGAGGGAGACCCAGTACTTC,CASSPHSGRETQYF
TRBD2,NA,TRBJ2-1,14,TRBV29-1,TGCAGCGTTATTACTAGCGGGAGGAACAATGAGCAGTTCTTC,CSVITSGRNNEQFF
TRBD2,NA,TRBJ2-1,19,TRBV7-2,TGTGCCAGCAGCTTAGTAGGTGGAAGTGGGAGGGCCTCCTACAATGAGCAGTTCTTC,CASSLVGGSGRASYNEQFF
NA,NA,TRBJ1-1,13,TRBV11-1,TGTGCCAGCAGCCCGGACAGTTATTCGGAAGCTTTCTTT,CASSPDSYSEAFF
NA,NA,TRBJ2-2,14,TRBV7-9,TGTGCCAGCAGCTCAGGACAGATCACCGGGGAGCTGTTTTTT,CASSSGQITGELFF
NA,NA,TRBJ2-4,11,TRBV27,TGTGCCAGCAGTCAGGGGACGGGTCAGTACTTC,CASSQGTGQYF
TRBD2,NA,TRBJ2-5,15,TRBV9,TGTGCCAGCAGCGCCCACGGACTAGCGGGAGAGACCCAGTACTTC,CASSAHGLAGETQYF
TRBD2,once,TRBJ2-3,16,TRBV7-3,TGTGCCAGCAGCTTAATGGCTAGCGGGGTTGCAGATACGCAGTATTTT,CASSLMASGVADTQYF
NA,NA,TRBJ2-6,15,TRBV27,TGTGCCAGCACCTTTTCAGGGTCTGGGGCCAACGTCCTGACTTTC,CASTFSGSGANVLTF
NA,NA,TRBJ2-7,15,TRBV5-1,TGCGCCAGCAGCGGCCTGGGGCGGCTCATCGACGAGCAGTACTTC,CASSGLGRLIDEQYF
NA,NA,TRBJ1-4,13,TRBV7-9,TGTGCCAGCAGCAGCCCGGGTGGTATTGGACTGTTTTTT,CASSSPGGIGLFF
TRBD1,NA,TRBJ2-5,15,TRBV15,TGTGCCACCAGCGGAAGAATACAGGGGGCCGAGACCCAGTACTTC,CATSGRIQGAETQYF
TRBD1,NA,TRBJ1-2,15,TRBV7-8,TGTGCCAGCAGCTTAGGTGGGACAGGGTTCTATGGCTACACCTTC,CASSLGGTGFYGYTF